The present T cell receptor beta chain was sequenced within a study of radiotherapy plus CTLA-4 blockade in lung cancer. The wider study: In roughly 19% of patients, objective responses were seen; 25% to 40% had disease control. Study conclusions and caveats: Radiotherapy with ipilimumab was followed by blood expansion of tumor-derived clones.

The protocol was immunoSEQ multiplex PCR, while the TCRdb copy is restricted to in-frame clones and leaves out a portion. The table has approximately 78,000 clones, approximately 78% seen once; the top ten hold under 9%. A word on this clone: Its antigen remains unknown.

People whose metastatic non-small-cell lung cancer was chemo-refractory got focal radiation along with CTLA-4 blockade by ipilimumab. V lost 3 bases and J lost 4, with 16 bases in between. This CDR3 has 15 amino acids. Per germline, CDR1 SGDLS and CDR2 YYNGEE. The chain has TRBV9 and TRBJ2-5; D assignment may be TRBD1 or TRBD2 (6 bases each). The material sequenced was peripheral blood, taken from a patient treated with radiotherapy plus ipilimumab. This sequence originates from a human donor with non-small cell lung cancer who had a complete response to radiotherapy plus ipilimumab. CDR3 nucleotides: TGTGCCAGCAGCGACCGGAGGGGGGCTGTAGAGACCCAGTACTTC. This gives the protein CASSDRRGAVETQYF.